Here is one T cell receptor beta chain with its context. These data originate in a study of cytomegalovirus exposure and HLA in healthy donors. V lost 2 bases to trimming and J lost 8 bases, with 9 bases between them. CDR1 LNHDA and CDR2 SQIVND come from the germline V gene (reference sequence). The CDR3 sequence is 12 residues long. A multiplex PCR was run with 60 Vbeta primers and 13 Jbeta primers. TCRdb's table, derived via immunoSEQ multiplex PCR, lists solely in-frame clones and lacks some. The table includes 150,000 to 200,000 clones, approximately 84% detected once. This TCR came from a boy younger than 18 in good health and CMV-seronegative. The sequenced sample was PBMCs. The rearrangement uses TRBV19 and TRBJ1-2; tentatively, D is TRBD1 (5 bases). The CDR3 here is CASSIYRNGYTF. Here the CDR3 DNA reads TGTGCCAGTAGTATATACAGGAACGGCTACACCTTC.